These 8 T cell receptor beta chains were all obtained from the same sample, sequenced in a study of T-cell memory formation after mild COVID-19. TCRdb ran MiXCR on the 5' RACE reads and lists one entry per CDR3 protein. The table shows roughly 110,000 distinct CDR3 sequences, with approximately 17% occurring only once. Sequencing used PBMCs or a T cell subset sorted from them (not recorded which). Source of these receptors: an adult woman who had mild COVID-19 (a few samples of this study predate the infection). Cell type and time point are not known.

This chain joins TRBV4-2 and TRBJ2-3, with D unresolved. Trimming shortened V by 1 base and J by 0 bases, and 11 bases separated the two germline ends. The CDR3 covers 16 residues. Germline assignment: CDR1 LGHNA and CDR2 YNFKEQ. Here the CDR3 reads CASSQVIAYSTDTQYF. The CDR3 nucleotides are TGTGCCAGCAGCCAAGTTATAGCCTATAGCACAGATACGCAGTATTTT.

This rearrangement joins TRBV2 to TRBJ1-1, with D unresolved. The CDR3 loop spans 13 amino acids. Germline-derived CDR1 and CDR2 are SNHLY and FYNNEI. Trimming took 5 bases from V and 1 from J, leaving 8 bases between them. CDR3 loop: CASSNGKNTEAFF. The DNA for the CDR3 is TGTGCCAGCAGTAATGGGAAGAACACTGAAGCTTTCTTT. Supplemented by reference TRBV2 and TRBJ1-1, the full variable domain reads EPEVTQTPSHQVTQMGQEVILRCVPISNHLYFYWYRQILGQKVEFLVSFYNNEISEKSEIFDDQFSVERPDGSNFTLKIRSTKLEDSAMYFCASSNGKNTEAFFGQGTRLTVV.

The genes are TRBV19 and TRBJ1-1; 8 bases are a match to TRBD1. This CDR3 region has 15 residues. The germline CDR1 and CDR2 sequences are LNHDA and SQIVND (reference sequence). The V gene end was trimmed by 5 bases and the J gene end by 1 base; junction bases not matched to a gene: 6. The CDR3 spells CASSLTGTGNTEAFF. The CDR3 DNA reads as TGTGCCAGTAGTCTCACCGGGACAGGGAACACTGAAGCTTTCTTT. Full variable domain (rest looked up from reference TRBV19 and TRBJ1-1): DGGITQSPKYLFRKEGQNVTLSCEQNLNHDAMYWYRQDPGQGLRLIYYSQIVNDFQKGDIAEGYSVSREKKESFPLTVTSAQKNPTAFYLCASSLTGTGNTEAFFGQGTRLTVV.

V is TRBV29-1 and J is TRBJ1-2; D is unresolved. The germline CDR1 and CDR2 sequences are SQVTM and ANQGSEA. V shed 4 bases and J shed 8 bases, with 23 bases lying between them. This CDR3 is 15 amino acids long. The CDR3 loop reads CSVALWGSGPSGYTF. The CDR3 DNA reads TGCAGCGTTGCTCTGTGGGGTTCCGGTCCCTCGGGCTACACCTTC.

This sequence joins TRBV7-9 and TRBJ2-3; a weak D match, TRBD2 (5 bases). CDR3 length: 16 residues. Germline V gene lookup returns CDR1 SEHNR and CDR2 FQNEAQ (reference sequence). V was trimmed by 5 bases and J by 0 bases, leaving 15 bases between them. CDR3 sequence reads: CASSPDAGWSTDTQYF. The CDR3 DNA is TGTGCCAGCAGCCCAGATGCGGGCTGGAGCACAGATACGCAGTATTTT.

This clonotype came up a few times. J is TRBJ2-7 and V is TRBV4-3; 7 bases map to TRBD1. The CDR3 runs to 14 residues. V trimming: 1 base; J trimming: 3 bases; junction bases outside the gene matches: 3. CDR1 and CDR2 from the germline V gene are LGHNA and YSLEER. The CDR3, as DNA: TGCGCCAGCAGCCAAGCAGGGGGAAACTACGAGCAGTACTTC. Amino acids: CASSQAGGNYEQYF.

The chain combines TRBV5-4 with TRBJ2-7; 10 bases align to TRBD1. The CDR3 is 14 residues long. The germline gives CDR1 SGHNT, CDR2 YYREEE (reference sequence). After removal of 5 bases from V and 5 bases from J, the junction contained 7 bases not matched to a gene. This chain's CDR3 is CASRPGDRGHEQYF. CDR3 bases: TGTGCCAGCAGGCCGGGGGACAGGGGTCACGAGCAGTACTTC.

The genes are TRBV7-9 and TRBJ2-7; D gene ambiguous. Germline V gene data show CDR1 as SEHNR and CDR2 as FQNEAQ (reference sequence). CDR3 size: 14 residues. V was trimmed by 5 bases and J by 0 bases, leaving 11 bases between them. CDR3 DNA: TGTGCCAGCAGCGGTGACACTCCCTCCTACGAGCAGTACTTC. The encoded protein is CASSGDTPSYEQYF.